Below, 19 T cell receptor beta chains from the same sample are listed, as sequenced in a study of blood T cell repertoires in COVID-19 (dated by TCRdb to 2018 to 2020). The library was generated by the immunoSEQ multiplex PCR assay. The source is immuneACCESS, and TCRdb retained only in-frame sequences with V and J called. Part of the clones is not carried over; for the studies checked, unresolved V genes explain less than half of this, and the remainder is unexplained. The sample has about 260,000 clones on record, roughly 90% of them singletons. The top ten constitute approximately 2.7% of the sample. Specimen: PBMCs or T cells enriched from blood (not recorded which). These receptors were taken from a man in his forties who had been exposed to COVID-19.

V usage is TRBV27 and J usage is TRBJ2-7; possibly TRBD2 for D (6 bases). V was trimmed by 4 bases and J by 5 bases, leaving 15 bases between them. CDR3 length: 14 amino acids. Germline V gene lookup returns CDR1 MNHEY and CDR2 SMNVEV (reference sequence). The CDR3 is CASSWFPGSDEQYF. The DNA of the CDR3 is TGTGCCAGCAGTTGGTTCCCCGGGAGCGACGAGCAGTACTTC.

CDR3 protein: CASWEGGRQGSYEQYF. The DNA for the CDR3 is TGTGCCAGCTGGGAGGGAGGGAGACAGGGGTCCTACGAGCAGTACTTC. The chain is built from TRBV28 and TRBJ2-7; D is perhaps TRBD1 (8 bases). Germline-derived CDR1 and CDR2 are MDHEN and SYDVKM. V was cut by 8 bases and J by 1 base, with 21 bases left in between. CDR3 length: 16 residues.

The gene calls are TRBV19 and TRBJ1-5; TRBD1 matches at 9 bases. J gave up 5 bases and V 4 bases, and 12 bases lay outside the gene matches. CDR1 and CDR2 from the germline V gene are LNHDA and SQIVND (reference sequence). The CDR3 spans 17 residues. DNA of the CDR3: TGTGCCAGTAGTAAGACCCTCCGGGACAGGGCGTATCAGCCCCAGCATTTT. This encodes CASSKTLRDRAYQPQHF. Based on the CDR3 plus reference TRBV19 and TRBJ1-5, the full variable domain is DGGITQSPKYLFRKEGQNVTLSCEQNLNHDAMYWYRQDPGQGLRLIYYSQIVNDFQKGDIAEGYSVSREKKESFPLTVTSAQKNPTAFYLCASSKTLRDRAYQPQHFGDGTRLSIL.

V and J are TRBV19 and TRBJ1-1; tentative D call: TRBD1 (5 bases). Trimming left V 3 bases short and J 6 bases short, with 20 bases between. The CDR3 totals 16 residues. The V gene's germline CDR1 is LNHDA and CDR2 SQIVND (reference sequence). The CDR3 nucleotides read TGTGCCAGTAGTATCCCCGCCCCCGGGGGGGGACCTGAAGCTTTCTTT. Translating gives CASSIPAPGGGPEAFF.

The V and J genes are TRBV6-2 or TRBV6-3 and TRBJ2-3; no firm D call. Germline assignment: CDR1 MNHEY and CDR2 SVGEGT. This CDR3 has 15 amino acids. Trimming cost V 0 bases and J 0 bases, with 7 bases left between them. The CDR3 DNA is TGTGCCAGCAGTTACTCAAGCGCCAGCACAGATACGCAGTATTTT. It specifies CASSYSSASTDTQYF.

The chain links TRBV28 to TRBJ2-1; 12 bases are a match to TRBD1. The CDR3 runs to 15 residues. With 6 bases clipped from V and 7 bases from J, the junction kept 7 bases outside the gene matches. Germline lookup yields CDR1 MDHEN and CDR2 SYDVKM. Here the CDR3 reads CASRSGTGGWNEQFF. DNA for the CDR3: TGTGCCAGCAGATCCGGGACAGGGGGCTGGAATGAGCAGTTCTTC.

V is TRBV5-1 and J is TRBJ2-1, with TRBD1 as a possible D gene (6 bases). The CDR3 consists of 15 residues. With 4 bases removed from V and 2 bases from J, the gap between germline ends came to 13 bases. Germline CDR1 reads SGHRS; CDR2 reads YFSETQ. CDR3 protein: CASSPSRGTYNEQFF. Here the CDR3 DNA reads TGCGCCAGCAGCCCATCCAGGGGAACCTACAATGAGCAGTTCTTC.

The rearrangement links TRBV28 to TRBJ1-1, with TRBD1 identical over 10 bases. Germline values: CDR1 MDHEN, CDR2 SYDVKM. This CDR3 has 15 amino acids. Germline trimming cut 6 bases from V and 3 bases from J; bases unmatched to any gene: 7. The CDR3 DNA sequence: TGTGCCAGCAGCCCCGGCGGACAGGGGGACACTGAAGCTTTCTTT. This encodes CASSPGGQGDTEAFF.

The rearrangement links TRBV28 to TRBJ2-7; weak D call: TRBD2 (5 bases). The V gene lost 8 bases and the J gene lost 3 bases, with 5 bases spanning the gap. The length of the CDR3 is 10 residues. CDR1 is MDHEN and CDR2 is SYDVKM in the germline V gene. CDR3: CASRGYEQYF. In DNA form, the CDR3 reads TGTGCCAGCCGGGGCTACGAGCAGTACTTC.

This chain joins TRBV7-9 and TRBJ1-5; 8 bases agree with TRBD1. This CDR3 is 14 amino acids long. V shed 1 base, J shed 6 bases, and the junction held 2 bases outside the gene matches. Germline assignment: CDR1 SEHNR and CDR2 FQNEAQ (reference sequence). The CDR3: CASSLGDRGQPQHF. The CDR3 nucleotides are TGTGCCAGCAGCTTAGGTGACAGGGGTCAGCCCCAGCATTTT.

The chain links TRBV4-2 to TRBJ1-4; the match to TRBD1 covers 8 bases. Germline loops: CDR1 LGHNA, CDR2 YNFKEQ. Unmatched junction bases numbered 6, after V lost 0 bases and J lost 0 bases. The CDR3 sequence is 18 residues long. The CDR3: CASSQENRGAATNEKLFF. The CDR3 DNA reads TGTGCCAGCAGCCAAGAGAACAGGGGGGCTGCAACTAATGAAAAACTGTTTTTT.

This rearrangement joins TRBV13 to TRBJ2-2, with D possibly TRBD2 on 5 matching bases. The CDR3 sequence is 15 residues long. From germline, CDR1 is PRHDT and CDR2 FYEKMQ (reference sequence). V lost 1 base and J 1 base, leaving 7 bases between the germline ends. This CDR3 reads CASSLDRENTGELFF. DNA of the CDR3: TGTGCCAGCAGCTTAGACCGGGAGAACACCGGGGAGCTGTTTTTT.

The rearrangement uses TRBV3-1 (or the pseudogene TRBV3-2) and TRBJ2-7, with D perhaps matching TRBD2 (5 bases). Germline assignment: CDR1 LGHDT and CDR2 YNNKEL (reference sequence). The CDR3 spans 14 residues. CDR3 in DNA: TGTGCCAGCAGCCTAAGAAGACAATTCACTAGAGCACTGGTC. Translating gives CASSLRRQFTRALV.

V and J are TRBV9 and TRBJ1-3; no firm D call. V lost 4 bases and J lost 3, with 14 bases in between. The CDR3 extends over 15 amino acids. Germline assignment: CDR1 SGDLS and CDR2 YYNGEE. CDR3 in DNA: TGTGCCAGCAGCCCGGGGTTGAGCGGTGGAAACACCATATATTTT. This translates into CASSPGLSGGNTIYF.

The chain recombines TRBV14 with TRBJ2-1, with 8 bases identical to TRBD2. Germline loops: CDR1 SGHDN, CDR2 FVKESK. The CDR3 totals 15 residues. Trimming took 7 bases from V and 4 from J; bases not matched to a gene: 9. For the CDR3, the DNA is TGTGCCAGCAATCTACTAGCGGAACCATACAATGAGCAGTTCTTC. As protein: CASNLLAEPYNEQFF.

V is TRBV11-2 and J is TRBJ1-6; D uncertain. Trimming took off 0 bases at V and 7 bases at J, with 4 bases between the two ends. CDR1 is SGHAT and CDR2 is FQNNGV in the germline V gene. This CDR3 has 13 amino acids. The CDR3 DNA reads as TGTGCCAGCAGCTTAGATCCAAATTCACCCCTCCACTTT. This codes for CASSLDPNSPLHF.

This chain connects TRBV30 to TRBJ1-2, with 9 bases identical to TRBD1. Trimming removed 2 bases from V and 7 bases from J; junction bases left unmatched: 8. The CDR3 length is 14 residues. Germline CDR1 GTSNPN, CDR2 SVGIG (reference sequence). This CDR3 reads CAWSSQPTGGGYTF. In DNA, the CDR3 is TGTGCCTGGAGTTCTCAACCGACAGGGGGTGGCTACACCTTC.

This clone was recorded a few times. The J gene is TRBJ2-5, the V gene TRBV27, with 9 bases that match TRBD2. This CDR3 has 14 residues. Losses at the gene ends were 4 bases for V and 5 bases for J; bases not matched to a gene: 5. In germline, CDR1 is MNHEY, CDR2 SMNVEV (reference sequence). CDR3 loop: CASSSAGGPETQYF. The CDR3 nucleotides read TGTGCCAGCAGTTCGGCGGGAGGGCCGGAGACCCAGTACTTC.

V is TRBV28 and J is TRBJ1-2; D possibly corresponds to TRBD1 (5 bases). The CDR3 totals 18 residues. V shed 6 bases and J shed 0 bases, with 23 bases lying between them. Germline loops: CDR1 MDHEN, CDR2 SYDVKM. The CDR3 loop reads CASSLTGESGETNYGYTF. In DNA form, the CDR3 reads TGTGCCAGCAGCCTTACTGGGGAGTCGGGGGAGACTAACTATGGCTACACCTTC.